This T cell receptor beta chain was sequenced for a study of patients and donors after allogeneic stem cell transplantation. This clonotype has only a few counts. Germline-derived CDR1 and CDR2 are GTSNPN and SVGIG (reference sequence). The CDR3 totals 14 residues. Trimming left V 2 bases short and J 5 bases short, with 15 bases between. One entry per CDR3 protein, called by TCRdb with MiXCR from the RT-PCR reads. The sample includes approximately 220,000 distinct CDR3 sequences, about 38% of them seen just once. Source material: blood, either unsorted or a sorted T cell fraction (not recorded which). The chain has TRBV30 and TRBJ1-2; D is perhaps TRBD1 (5 bases). This TCR derives from a human donor who was either an allogeneic HSCT recipient or a stem cell or donor lymphocyte infusion donor (not recorded which). It is not recorded whose cells these are; they may come from a transplant donor. CDR3 DNA sequence: TGTGCCTGGAGTCTTCCGGGACTGAGGTATGGCTACACCTTC. Protein: CAWSLPGLRYGYTF.